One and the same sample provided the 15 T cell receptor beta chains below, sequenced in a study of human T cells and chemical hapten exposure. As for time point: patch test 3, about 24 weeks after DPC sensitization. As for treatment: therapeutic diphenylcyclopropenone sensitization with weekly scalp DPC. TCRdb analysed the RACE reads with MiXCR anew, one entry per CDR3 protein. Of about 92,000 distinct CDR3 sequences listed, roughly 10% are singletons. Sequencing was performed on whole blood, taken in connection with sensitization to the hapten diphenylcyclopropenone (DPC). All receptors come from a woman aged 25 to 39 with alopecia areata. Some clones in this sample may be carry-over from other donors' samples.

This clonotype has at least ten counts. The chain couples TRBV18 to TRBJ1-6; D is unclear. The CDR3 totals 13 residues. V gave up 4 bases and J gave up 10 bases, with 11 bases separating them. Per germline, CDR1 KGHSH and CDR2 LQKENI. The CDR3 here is CASSRTFGSPLHF. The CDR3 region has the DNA TGTGCCAGCTCACGAACCTTCGGCTCACCCCTCCACTTT.

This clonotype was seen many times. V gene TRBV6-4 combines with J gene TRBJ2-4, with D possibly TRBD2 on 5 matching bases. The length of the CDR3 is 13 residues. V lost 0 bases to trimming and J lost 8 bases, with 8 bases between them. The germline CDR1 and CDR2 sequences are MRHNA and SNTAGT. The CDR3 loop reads CASSDSMEDIQYF. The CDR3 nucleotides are TGTGCCAGCAGTGACTCGATGGAGGACATTCAGTACTTC.

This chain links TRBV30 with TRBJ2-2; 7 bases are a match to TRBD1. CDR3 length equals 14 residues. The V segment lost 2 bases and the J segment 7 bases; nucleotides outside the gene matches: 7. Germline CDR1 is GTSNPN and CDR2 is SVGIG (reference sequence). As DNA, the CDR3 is TGTGCCTGGAGTCTAGGACAGGAGGTCGGGGAGCTGTTTTTT. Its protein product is CAWSLGQEVGELFF. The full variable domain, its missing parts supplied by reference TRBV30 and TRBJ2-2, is SQTIHQWPATLVQPVGSPLSLECTVEGTSNPNLYWYRQAAGRGLQLLFYSVGIGQISSEVPQNLSASRPQDRQFILSSKKLLLSDSGFYLCAWSLGQEVGELFFGEGSRLTVL.

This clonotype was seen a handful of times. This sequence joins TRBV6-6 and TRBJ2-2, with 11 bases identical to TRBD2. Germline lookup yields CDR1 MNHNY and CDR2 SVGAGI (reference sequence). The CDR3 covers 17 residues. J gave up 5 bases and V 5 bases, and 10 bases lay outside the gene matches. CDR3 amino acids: CASSPILAGGGTGELFF. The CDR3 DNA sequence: TGTGCCAGCAGTCCAATTCTAGCGGGGGGCGGGACCGGGGAGCTGTTTTTT.

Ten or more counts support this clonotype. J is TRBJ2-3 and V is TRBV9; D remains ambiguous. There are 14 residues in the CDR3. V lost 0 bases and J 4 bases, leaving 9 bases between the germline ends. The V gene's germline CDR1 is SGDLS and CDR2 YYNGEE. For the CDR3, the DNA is TGTGCCAGCAGCGTAGCTAGTTCGCCAGATACGCAGTATTTT. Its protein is CASSVASSPDTQYF.

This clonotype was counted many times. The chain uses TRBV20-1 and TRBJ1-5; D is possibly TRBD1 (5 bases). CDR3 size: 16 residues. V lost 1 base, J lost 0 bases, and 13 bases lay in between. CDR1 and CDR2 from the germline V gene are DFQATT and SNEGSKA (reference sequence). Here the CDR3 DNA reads TGCAGTGCTAGAGGATTCGGGACCTATAGCAATCAGCCCCAGCATTTT. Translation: CSARGFGTYSNQPQHF.

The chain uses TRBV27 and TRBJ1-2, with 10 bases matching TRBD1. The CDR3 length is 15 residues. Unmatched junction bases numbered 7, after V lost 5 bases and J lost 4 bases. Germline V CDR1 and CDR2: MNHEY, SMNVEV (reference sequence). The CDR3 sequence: CASSPDRGLGYGYTF. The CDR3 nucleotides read TGTGCCAGCAGTCCAGACAGGGGGCTTGGCTATGGCTACACCTTC.

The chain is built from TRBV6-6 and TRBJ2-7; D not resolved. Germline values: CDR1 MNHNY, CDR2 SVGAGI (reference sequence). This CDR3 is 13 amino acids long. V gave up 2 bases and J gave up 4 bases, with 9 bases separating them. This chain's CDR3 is CASSYIPAYEQYF. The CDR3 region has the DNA TGTGCCAGCAGTTACATCCCAGCTTACGAGCAGTACTTC.

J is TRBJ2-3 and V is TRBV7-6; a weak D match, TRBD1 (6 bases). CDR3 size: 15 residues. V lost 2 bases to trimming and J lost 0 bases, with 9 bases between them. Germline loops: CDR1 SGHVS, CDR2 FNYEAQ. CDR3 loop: CASSLTGTSTDTQYF. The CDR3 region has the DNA TGTGCCAGCAGCTTAACCGGGACAAGCACAGATACGCAGTATTTT.

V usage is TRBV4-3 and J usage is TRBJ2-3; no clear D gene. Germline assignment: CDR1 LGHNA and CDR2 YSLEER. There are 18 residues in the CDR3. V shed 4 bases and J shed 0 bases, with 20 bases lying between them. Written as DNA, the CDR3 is TGCGCCAGCAGCCTCCAGCCCCCGACCGATACTAGCACAGATACGCAGTATTTT. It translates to CASSLQPPTDTSTDTQYF.

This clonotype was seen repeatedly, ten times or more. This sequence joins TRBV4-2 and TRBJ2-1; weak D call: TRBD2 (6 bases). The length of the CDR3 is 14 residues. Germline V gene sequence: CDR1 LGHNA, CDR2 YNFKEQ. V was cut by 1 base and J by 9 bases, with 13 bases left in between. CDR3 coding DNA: TGTGCCAGCAGCCAAGGCCAGGAGGGTAGTGAGCAGTTCTTC. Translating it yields CASSQGQEGSEQFF.

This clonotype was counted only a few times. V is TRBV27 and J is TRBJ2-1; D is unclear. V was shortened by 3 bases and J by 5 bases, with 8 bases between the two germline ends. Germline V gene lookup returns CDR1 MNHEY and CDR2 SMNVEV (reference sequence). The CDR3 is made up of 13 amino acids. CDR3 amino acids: CASSLVRDNEQFF. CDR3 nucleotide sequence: TGTGCCAGCAGTTTGGTCCGCGACAATGAGCAGTTCTTC.

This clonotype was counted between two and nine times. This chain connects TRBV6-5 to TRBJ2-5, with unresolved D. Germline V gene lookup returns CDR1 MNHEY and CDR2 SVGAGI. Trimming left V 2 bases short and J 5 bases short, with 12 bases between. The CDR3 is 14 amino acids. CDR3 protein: CASSYNWARETQYF. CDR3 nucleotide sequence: TGTGCCAGCAGTTACAATTGGGCGAGGGAGACCCAGTACTTC.

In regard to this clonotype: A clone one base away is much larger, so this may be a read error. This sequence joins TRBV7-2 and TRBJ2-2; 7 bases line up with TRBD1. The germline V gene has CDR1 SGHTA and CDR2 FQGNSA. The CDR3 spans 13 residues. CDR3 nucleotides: TGTGTCAGCAGCTTAGGGGGCCCCGGGGAGCTGTTTTTT. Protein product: CVSSLGGPGELFF.

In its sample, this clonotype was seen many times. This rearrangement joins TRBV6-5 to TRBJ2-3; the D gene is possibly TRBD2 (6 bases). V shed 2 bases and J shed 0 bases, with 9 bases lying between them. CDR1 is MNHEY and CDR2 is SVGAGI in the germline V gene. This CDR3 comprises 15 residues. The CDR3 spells CASSYGGGSTDTQYF. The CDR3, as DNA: TGTGCCAGCAGTTACGGAGGAGGGAGCACAGATACGCAGTATTTT.